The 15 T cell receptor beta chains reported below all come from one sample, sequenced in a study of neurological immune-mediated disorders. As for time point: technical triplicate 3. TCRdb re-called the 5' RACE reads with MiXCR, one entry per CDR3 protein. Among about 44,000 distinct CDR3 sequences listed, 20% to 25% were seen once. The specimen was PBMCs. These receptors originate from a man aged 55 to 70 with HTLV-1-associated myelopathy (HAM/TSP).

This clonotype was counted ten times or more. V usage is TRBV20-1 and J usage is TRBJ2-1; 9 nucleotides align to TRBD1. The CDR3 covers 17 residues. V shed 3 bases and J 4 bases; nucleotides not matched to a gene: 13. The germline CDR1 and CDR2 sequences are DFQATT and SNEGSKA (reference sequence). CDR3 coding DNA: TGCAGTGCTAGGCCTCGAGCCGGGGACAGGGATTACAATGAGCAGTTCTTC. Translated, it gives CSARPRAGDRDYNEQFF.

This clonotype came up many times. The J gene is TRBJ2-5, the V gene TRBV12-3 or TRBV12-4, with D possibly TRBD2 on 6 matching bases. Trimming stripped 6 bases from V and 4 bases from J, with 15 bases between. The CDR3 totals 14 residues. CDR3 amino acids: CASSSSGGPETQYF. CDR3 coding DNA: TGTGCCAGCAGCTCATCCGGGGGTCCAGAGACCCAGTACTTC.

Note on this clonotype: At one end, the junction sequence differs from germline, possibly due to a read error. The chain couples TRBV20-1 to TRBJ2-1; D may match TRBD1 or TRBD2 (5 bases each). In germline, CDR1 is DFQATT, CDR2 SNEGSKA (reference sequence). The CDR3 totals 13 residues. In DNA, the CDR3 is TGCAGTGCTAGCGGGGCCTCATACAATGTGCAGTTCTTC. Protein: CSASGASYNVQFF.

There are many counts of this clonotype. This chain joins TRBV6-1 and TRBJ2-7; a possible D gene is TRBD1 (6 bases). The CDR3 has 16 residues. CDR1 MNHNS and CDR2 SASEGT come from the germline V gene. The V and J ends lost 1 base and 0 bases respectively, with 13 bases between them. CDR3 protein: CASSEDGQTFSYEQYF. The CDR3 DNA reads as TGTGCCAGCAGTGAAGATGGACAGACGTTCTCCTACGAGCAGTACTTC.

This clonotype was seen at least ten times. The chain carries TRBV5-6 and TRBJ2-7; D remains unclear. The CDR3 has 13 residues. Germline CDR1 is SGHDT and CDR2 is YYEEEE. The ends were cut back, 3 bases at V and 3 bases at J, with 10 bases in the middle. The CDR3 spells CASSSDTIYEQYF. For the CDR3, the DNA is TGTGCCAGCAGCTCAGATACGATCTACGAGCAGTACTTC.

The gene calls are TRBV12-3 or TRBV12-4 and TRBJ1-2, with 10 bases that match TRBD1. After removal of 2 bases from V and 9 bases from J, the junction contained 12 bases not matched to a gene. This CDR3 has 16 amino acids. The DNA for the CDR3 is TGTGCCAGCAGTTTAAGCTATGACAGGGGGCTATATTGCTACACCTTC. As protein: CASSLSYDRGLYCYTF.

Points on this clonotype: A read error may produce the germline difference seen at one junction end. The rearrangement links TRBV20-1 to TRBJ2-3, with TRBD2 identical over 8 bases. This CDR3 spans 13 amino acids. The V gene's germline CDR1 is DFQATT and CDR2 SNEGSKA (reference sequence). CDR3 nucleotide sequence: TGCAGTGGTAGACTAGCGACCACAGATACGCAGTATTTT. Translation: CSGRLATTDTQYF.

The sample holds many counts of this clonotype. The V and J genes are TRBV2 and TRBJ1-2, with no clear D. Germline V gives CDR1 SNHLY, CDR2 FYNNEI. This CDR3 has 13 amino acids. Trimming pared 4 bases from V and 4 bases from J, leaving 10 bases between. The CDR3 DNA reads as TGTGCCAGCAGTGTGGGCGTTGGCTATGGCTACACCTTC. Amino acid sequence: CASSVGVGYGYTF.

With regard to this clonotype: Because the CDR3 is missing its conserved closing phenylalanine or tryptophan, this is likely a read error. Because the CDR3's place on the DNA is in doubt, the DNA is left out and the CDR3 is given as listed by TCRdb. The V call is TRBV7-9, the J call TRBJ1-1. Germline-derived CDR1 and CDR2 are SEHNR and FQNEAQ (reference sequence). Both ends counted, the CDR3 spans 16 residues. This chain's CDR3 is CASSLALTGPWAEAIL.

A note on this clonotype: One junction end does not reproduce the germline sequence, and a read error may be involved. The CDR3 loop is CSSSFTPSTVFWLEQYF. The DNA of the CDR3 is TGCTCCAGCAGCTTCACCCCTTCGACCGTATTTTGGCTCGAGCAGTACTTC. The genes are TRBV5-1 and TRBJ2-7, with D unclear. Per the germline V gene, CDR1 is SGHRS and CDR2 is YFSETQ. The CDR3 covers 17 residues.

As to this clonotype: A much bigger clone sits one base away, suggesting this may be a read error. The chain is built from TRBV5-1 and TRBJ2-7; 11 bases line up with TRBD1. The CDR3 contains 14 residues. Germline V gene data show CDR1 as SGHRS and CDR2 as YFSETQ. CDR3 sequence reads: CVSSGGQGADEQYF. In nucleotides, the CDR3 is TGCGTCAGCAGCGGCGGACAGGGGGCGGATGAGCAGTACTTC. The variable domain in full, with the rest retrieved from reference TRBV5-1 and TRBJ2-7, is KAGVTQTPRYLIKTRGQQVTLSCSPISGHRSVSWYQQTPGQGLQFLFEYFSETQRNKGNFPGRFSGRQFSNSRSEMNVSTLELGDSALYLCVSSGGQGADEQYFGPGTRLTVT.

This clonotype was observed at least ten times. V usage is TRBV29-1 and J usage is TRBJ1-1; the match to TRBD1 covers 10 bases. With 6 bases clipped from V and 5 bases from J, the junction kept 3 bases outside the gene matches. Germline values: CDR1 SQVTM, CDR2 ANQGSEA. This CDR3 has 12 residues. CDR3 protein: CSVRDRGTEAFF. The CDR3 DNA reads TGCAGCGTGCGGGACAGGGGAACTGAAGCTTTCTTT.

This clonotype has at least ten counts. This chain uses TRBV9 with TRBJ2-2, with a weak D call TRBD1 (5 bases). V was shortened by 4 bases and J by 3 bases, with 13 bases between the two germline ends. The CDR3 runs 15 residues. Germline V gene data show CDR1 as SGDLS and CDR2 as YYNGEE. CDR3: CASSPRQTHTGELFF. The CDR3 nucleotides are TGTGCCAGCAGCCCTCGACAGACTCACACCGGGGAGCTGTTTTTT.

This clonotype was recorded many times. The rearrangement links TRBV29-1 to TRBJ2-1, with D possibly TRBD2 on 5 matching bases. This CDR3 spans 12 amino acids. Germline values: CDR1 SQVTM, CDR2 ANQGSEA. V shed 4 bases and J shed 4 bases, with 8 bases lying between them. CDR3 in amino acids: CSVARAYNEQFF. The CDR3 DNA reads TGCAGCGTTGCGAGGGCGTACAATGAGCAGTTCTTC.

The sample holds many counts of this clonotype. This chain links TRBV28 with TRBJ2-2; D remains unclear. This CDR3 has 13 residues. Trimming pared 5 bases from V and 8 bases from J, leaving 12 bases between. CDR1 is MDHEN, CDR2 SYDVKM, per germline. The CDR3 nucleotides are TGTGCCAGCAGTCTCCCCGCGGCTGGGGAGCTGTTTTTT. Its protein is CASSLPAAGELFF.